This is a list of T cell receptor beta chains from one sample in a study of OX40 agonist ivuxolimab in advanced cancers. Clones were sequenced by immunoSEQ multiplex PCR, and TCRdb holds only the in-frame ones, with some missing. Here the sample spans about 11,000 clones, roughly 70% being singletons. The sample was CD4+ or CD8+ T cells sorted from blood, taken in a trial of the OX40 agonist ivuxolimab. The receptors derive from an adult with an advanced solid tumor such as melanoma, head and neck, liver or kidney cancer. CDR3s include the opening cysteine and the closing phenylalanine or tryptophan. D genes are given only for firm matches. The size of a clone is reported for some rows only, either as once, few or many, or as a class for expanded clones.

>TRBV9|TRBJ1-2|.|.
CASSKIGQTRNYGYTF
TGTGCCAGCAGCAAAATAGGGCAAACAAGAAACTATGGCTACACCTTC
>TRBV4-1|TRBJ2-6|.|.
CASSQVIGAGANVLTF
TGCGCCAGCAGCCAAGTTATCGGGGCTGGGGCCAACGTCCTGACTTTC
>TRBV5-8|TRBJ2-7|.|.
CASSLMVFGGYEQYF
TGTGCCAGCAGCTTGATGGTTTTTGGGGGCTACGAGCAGTACTTC
>TRBV5-6|TRBJ2-1|.|.
CASSFSVEQFF
TGTGCCAGCAGCTTTTCAGTTGAGCAGTTCTTC
>TRBV6-5|TRBJ2-7|TRBD1|.
CASRYDRGGNEQYF
TGTGCCAGCAGGTACGACAGGGGCGGAAACGAGCAGTACTTC
>TRBV4-2|TRBJ2-2|.|.
CASSQEGPMAPGELFF
TGTGCCAGCAGCCAAGAGGGTCCAATGGCACCCGGGGAGCTGTTTTTT
>TRBV11-3|TRBJ2-1|.|.
CASLPALPGYEQFF
TGTGCCAGCCTCCCCGCACTTCCGGGGTATGAGCAGTTCTTC
>TRBV2|TRBJ1-1|.|.
CASSEFFRPNTEAFF
TGTGCCAGCAGTGAATTTTTCAGACCGAACACTGAAGCTTTCTTT
>TRBV19|TRBJ2-1|TRBD2|.
CASSRVGLAGMGDEQFF
TGTGCCAGTAGTAGAGTAGGGCTAGCGGGAATGGGCGATGAGCAGTTCTTC
>TRBV14|TRBJ2-3|TRBD1|few
CASSQGETGGADTQYF
TGTGCCAGCAGCCAAGGCGAAACAGGGGGCGCAGATACGCAGTATTTT
>TRBV7-9|TRBJ1-1|.|few
CASSQGLPAFF
TGTGCCAGCAGCCAGGGCTTACCAGCTTTCTTT
>TRBV11-3|TRBJ1-2|TRBD1|.
CASSFDRGVHGYTF
TGTGCCAGCAGCTTCGACAGGGGTGTCCATGGCTACACCTTC
>TRBV7-8|TRBJ2-7|TRBD1|.
CASSSGTVHYEQYF
TGTGCCAGCAGCTCGGGGACAGTCCACTACGAGCAGTACTTC
>TRBV28|TRBJ2-7|TRBD1|.
CASSGWGQGHYSYEQYF
TGTGCCAGCAGTGGTTGGGGACAGGGACATTACTCCTACGAGCAGTACTTC
>TRBV7-2|TRBJ1-1|.|.
CASSLRDTEAFF
TGTGCCAGCAGCTTACGAGACACTGAAGCTTTCTTT
>TRBV30|TRBJ2-7|TRBD1|.
CAWRTGATPEQYF
TGTGCCTGGCGGACAGGGGCGACGCCCGAGCAGTACTTC
>TRBV18|TRBJ2-3|.|medium-sized
CASSLTGVWEDTQYF
TGTGCCAGCTCGCTTACCGGGGTCTGGGAAGATACGCAGTATTTT
>TRBV5-6|TRBJ1-4|.|.
CASEYRDANEKLFF
TGTGCCAGCGAGTACAGGGATGCTAATGAAAAACTGTTTTTT
>TRBV6-5|TRBJ1-3|.|.
CASSYSSGLSGNTIYF
TGTGCCAGCAGTTACTCATCAGGCCTCTCTGGAAACACCATATATTTT
>TRBV13|TRBJ2-7|TRBD2|large
CASSNTGTSGSRGYEQYF
TGTGCCAGCAGCAATACCGGGACTAGCGGCAGCCGGGGCTACGAGCAGTACTTC
>TRBV9|TRBJ2-7|.|.
CASSVGVSNEQYF
TGTGCCAGCAGCGTAGGTGTCTCGAACGAGCAGTACTTC
>TRBV5-6|TRBJ2-1|TRBD1|.
CASSPMDGRQGTNEQFF
TGTGCCAGCAGCCCGATGGACGGTCGACAGGGGACCAATGAGCAGTTCTTC
>TRBV6-6|TRBJ2-7|.|.
CASRDLAYEQYF
TGTGCCAGCCGGGACTTAGCCTACGAGCAGTACTTC
>TRBV10-1|TRBJ2-7|.|.
CATRRRARTYEQYF
TGCGCCACAAGACGGCGGGCGCGAACCTACGAGCAGTACTTC
>TRBV27|TRBJ1-1|.|.
CASSLGPLNTEAFF
TGTGCCAGCAGTTTAGGACCTTTGAACACTGAAGCTTTCTTT
>TRBV6-1|TRBJ2-3|.|once
CASSSHLDTQYF
TGTGCCAGCAGTTCCCACTTAGATACGCAGTATTTT
>TRBV27|TRBJ1-6|.|once
CASSLGSLSPLHF
TGTGCCAGCAGTTTAGGCAGCTTATCACCCCTCCACTTT
>TRBV9|TRBJ2-7|TRBD1|.
CASSVDPGQGSYEQYF
TGTGCCAGCAGCGTAGACCCGGGACAGGGGTCCTACGAGCAGTACTTC
>TRBV7-9|TRBJ2-3|.|.
CASSSGLFTDTQYF
TGTGCCAGCAGCTCCGGACTATTCACAGATACGCAGTATTTT
>TRBV5-8|TRBJ2-7|.|.
CASSLRGPYEQYF
TGTGCCAGCAGCTTGCGGGGACCCTACGAGCAGTACTTC
>TRBV18|TRBJ2-1|.|many
CATQGSGMEGPYNEQFF
TGTGCCACCCAGGGGAGCGGGATGGAGGGACCGTACAATGAGCAGTTCTTC
>TRBV28|TRBJ2-1|TRBD2|.
CASSSLAGPRYNEQFF
TGTGCCAGCAGTTCGTTAGCGGGGCCACGCTACAATGAGCAGTTCTTC
>TRBV27|TRBJ2-3|TRBD2|.
CASSPPRTSGRVGTQYF
TGTGCCAGCAGTCCCCCCCGGACTAGCGGGCGCGTTGGTACGCAGTATTTT
>TRBV19|TRBJ2-1|.|.
CASTIGNSYNEQFF
TGTGCCAGCACAATAGGGAACTCCTACAATGAGCAGTTCTTC
>TRBV6-1|TRBJ1-5|TRBD1|.
CASSEASTGVGQPQHF
TGTGCCAGCAGTGAAGCTTCGACAGGGGTTGGTCAGCCCCAGCATTTT
>TRBV14|TRBJ2-7|TRBD2|.
CASSQEGETSVYEQYF
TGTGCCAGCAGCCAAGAGGGGGAGACTAGCGTCTACGAGCAGTACTTC
>TRBV13|TRBJ2-5|TRBD2|.
CASSLRTSRETQYF
TGTGCCAGCAGCCTTAGGACTAGCCGGGAGACCCAGTACTTC
>TRBV7-8|TRBJ2-5|TRBD2|.
CASSFGLAGIGWQETQYF
TGTGCCAGCAGCTTCGGACTAGCGGGTATAGGGTGGCAAGAGACCCAGTACTTC
>TRBV11-2|TRBJ2-3|.|.
CASSLDPRAYTDTQYF
TGTGCCAGCAGCTTAGATCCCAGGGCCTACACAGATACGCAGTATTTT
>TRBV5-6|TRBJ1-2|.|.
CASSLGAVYGYTF
TGTGCCAGCAGCTTGGGGGCGGTCTATGGCTACACCTTC
>TRBV12-5|TRBJ2-7|.|.
CASGWGGGTYEQYF
TGTGCTAGTGGTTGGGGTGGCGGGACCTACGAGCAGTACTTC
>TRBV4-1|TRBJ2-1|TRBD2|.
CASSPLAGGSLNEQFF
TGCGCCAGCAGCCCACTAGCGGGAGGGTCCCTTAATGAGCAGTTCTTC
>TRBV7-3|TRBJ1-1|TRBD1|.
CASSFGQGGNTEAFF
TGTGCCAGCAGCTTCGGACAGGGAGGGAACACTGAAGCTTTCTTT
>TRBV28|TRBJ1-2|.|.
CASSLVGLYGYTF
TGTGCCAGCAGTTTAGTGGGACTCTATGGCTACACCTTC
>TRBV27|TRBJ2-1|TRBD1|.
CASSLSNRGAYNEQFF
TGTGCCAGCAGTTTATCCAACAGGGGGGCCTACAATGAGCAGTTCTTC
>TRBV12-5|TRBJ2-1|TRBD2|few
CASGPRLAGPYNEQFF
TGTGCTAGTGGTCCGCGACTAGCGGGGCCGTACAATGAGCAGTTCTTC
>TRBV27|TRBJ2-4|.|.
CASSFSVTFPAKNIQYF
TGTGCCAGCAGTTTCTCCGTCACCTTCCCAGCCAAAAACATTCAGTACTTC
>TRBV5-8|TRBJ1-5|.|.
CASSYSPGTRLVQPQHF
TGTGCCAGCAGCTACTCGCCGGGCACCCGCTTGGTTCAGCCCCAGCATTTT